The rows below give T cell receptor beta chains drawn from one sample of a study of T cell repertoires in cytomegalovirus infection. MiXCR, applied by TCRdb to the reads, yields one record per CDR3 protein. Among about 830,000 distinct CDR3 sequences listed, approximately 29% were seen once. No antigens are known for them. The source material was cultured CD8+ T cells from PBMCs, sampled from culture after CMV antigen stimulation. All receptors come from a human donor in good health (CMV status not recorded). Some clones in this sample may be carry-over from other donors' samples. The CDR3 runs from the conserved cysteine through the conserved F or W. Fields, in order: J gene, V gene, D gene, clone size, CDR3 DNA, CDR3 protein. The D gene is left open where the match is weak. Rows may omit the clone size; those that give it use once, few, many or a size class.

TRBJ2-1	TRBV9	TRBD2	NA	TGTGCCAGCACCTCACTAGCGGGGGGTAAATTCTTC	CASTSLAGGKFF
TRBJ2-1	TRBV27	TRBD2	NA	TGTGCCAGCAGTTTTTTACCGGGACTAGCGAACAATGAGCAGTTCTTC	CASSFLPGLANNEQFF
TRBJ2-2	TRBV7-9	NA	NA	TGTGCCAGCACCGCATCGAGGGACATTTTGAACACCGGGGAGCTGTTTTTT	CASTASRDILNTGELFF
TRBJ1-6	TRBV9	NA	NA	TGTGCCAGCAGCGCCCCAGGGTCCCTCCACTTT	CASSAPGSLHF
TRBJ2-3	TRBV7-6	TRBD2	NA	TGTGCCAGCAGCTTAGGGGTTAGCGGGGCAAGGCGCACAGATACGCAGTATTTT	CASSLGVSGARRTDTQYF
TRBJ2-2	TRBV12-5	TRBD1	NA	TGTGCTAGTGGTTCTAGGCCCTGGGACAGTTTGGATAATTCGAACACCGGGGAGCTGTTTTTT	CASGSRPWDSLDNSNTGELFF
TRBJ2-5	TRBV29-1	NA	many	TGCAGCGTTGAATCGGCCCGGCGGGAGACCCAGTACTTC	CSVESARRETQYF
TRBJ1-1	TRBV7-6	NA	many	TGTGCCAGCAGCTTAGAGGTTTTCGGGAACACTGAAGCTTTCTTT	CASSLEVFGNTEAFF
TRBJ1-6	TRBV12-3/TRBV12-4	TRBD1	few	TGTGCCAGCAGACTAGGACAGGCGAGGAATTCACCCCTCCACTTT	CASRLGQARNSPLHF
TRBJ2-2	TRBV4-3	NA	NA	TGCGCCAGCAATTTGGGGGAAAGTGCGGCCGGGGAGCTGTTTTTT	CASNLGESAAGELFF
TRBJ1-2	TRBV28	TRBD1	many	TGTGCCAGCAGTTTAGCCGGGACAGGGAACGGCTACACCTTC	CASSLAGTGNGYTF
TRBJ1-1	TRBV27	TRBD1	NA	TGTGCCAGCAGTCCTTCCGGGACAGGCCGCATTGTCACTGAAGCTTTCTTT	CASSPSGTGRIVTEAFF
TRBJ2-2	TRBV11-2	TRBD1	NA	TGTGCCAGCAGCTCCTGGGACAGTCCCACCGGGGAGCTGTTTTTT	CASSSWDSPTGELFF
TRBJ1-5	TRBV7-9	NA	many	TGTGCCAGCAGTTTGAACGAAGGGGCGCAGCCCCAGCATTTT	CASSLNEGAQPQHF
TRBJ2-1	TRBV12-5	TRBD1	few	TGTGCTAGTGGTTTTTCCGGGACAGAGTACAATGAGCAGTTCTTC	CASGFSGTEYNEQFF
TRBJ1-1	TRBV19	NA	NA	TGTGCCAGTAGTGAACGGATGAACACTGAAGCTTTCTTT	CASSERMNTEAFF
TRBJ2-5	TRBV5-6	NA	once	TGTGCCAGCAGCCCGCGACAGCGGGCTCGTCGGTACCAAGAGACCCAGTACTTC	CASSPRQRARRYQETQYF
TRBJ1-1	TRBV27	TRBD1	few	TGTGCCAGCAGGGACAGGGGGTATAAGAACACTGAAGCTTTCTTT	CASRDRGYKNTEAFF
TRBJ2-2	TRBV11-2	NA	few	TGTGCCAGCAGCTTAGGGCGTTGGGTGGGCCTCAGGAACACCGGGGAGCTGTTTTTT	CASSLGRWVGLRNTGELFF
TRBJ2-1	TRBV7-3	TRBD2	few	TGTGCCAGCAGCTTGTATGGTCGACTAGCGGGGAAGATGACCTCCTACAATGAGCAGTTCTTC	CASSLYGRLAGKMTSYNEQFF
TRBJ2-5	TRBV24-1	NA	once	TGTGCCACCAGTGATTTGACTGATCCCTTTCAAGAGACCCAGTACTTC	CATSDLTDPFQETQYF
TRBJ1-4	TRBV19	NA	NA	TGTGCCAGTAGTACTGACGGGACCCATAATGAAAAACTGTTTTTT	CASSTDGTHNEKLFF
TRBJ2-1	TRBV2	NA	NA	TGTGCCAGCATCCGAGGGGGGCGAAATGAGCAGTTCTTC	CASIRGGRNEQFF
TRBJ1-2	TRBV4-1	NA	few	TGCGCCAGCAGCAAAACGGATAACTATGGCTACACCTTC	CASSKTDNYGYTF
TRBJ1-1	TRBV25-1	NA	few	TGTGCCAGCAGTGAATATTTTGGGGCCGGGACTGAAGCTTTCTTT	CASSEYFGAGTEAFF
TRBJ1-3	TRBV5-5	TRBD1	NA	TGTGCCAGCGAAGACAGGGAGGGATACACCATATATTTT	CASEDREGYTIYF
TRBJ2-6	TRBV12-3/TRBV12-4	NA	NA	TGTGCCAGCAGGCTCTCGTCTGGGGCCAACGTCCTGACTTTC	CASRLSSGANVLTF
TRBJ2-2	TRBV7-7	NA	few	TGTGCTAGCAGCCCCGAAGGGGTAGCTTCCACCGGGGAGCTGTTTTTT	CASSPEGVASTGELFF
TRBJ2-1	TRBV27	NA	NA	TGTGCCAGCAGTTACGGGACACTATACAATGAGCAGTTCTTC	CASSYGTLYNEQFF
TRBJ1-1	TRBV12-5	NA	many	TGTGCTAGTGGATATATGGGCAGGGTGGAAACTGAAGCTTTCTTT	CASGYMGRVETEAFF
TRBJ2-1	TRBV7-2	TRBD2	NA	TGTGTCAGCAGTCTGTCGGGGGGGCCCAATGAGCAGTTCTTC	CVSSLSGGPNEQFF
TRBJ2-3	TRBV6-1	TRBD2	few	TGTGCCAGCAGCTTCACGACTAGCGCGGCAGATACGCAGTATTTT	CASSFTTSAADTQYF
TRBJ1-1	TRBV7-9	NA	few	TGTGCCAGCAGCTCTCTGCAGGGTTTGCTGAACACTGAAGCTTTCTTT	CASSSLQGLLNTEAFF
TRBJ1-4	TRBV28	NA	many	TGTGCCAGCAGTTTTCTAGGGACAACTAATGAAAAACTGTTTTTT	CASSFLGTTNEKLFF
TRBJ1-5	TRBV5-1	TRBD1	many	TGTGCCAGCAGTCTAACAGGGGGTAGCAATCAGCCCCAGCATTTT	CASSLTGGSNQPQHF
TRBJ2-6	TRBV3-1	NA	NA	TGTGCCAGCAGCCAAGCCGGGGACTCTGGGGCCAACGTCCTGACTTTC	CASSQAGDSGANVLTF
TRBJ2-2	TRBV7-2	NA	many	TGTGCCAGCAGCTTAGTTCGTGGCGGGGAGCTGTTTTTT	CASSLVRGGELFF